A selection of T cell receptor beta chains follows, all from one sample in a study of T cell repertoires in cytomegalovirus infection. TCRdb reprocessed the reads via MiXCR and lists one record per CDR3 protein. The table records hundreds of thousands of distinct CDR3 sequences, about a third of them present only once. Sequencing was performed on PBMCs. Receptors originate from a human donor in good health (CMV status not recorded). Some clones in this sample may be carry-over from other donors' samples. Both conserved end residues are part of each CDR3. D genes are given only for firm matches. Some rows have no size entry. The others give once, few or many, or a class for an expanded clone.

>TRBJ2-3|once|TRBD2|TRBV5-4|16
TGTGCCAGCAGCCTTGGGGCGGGGGGGGTCACAGATACGCAGTATTTT
CASSLGAGGVTDTQYF
>TRBJ2-3|many|TRBD1|TRBV7-3|16
TGTGCCAGCAGCCCGGGACAGGGAGTTATCACAGATACGCAGTATTTT
CASSPGQGVITDTQYF
>TRBJ2-5|.|.|TRBV7-4|15
TGTGCCAGCAGCTTGATGAGACTAGTGACGGAGACCCAGTACTTC
CASSLMRLVTETQYF
>TRBJ1-6|.|.|TRBV6-6|14
TGTGCCAGCAGGAAACAGGATACTACTTCACCCCTCCACTTT
CASRKQDTTSPLHF
>TRBJ2-3|.|.|TRBV12-3/TRBV12-4|11
TGTGCCAGCACCTATGGGGTTACGCAGTATTTT
CASTYGVTQYF
>TRBJ1-5|.|.|TRBV6-1|15
TGTGCCAGCGTAAAGGCGCCCGATAGCAATCAGCCCCAGCATTTT
CASVKAPDSNQPQHF
>TRBJ2-3|.|TRBD2|TRBV20-1|18
TGCAGTGCTACCACTCCAAAACCGGGACTAGCGGGGACAGATACGCAGTATTTT
CSATTPKPGLAGTDTQYF
>TRBJ2-7|few|.|TRBV28|12
TGTGCCAGCAGTTTGACCCTTAACGAGCAGTACTTC
CASSLTLNEQYF
>TRBJ1-1|.|.|TRBV27|13
TGTGCCAGCAGTTTAGTCCGGGGGCGGCGATCTTTCTTT
CASSLVRGRRSFF
>TRBJ2-1|few|.|TRBV18|15
TGTGCCAGCTCACCACCGGAGGGTACCTACAATGAGCAGTTCTTC
CASSPPEGTYNEQFF
>TRBJ2-1|.|.|TRBV6-2/TRBV6-3|13
TGTGCCAGCCGACGTAGCTCCTACAATGAGCAGTTCTTC
CASRRSSYNEQFF
>TRBJ1-2|.|.|TRBV7-3|12
TGTGCCAGCAGCTTAGCTGGAGGGCCTGACACCTTC
CASSLAGGPDTF
>TRBJ2-7|.|.|TRBV18|14
TGTGCCAGCTCACCAGGGGGGGCGGCCTCCGAGCAGTACTTC
CASSPGGAASEQYF
>TRBJ1-2|.|.|TRBV5-5|15
TGTGCCAGCAGCTGGTGGACCTTCCGGGACTGTGGCTACACCTTC
CASSWWTFRDCGYTF
>TRBJ1-2|.|.|TRBV6-5|12
TGTGCCAGCAGCACTGGGGGGAGGGACTACACCTTC
CASSTGGRDYTF
>TRBJ2-5|.|TRBD1|TRBV12-3/TRBV12-4|13
TGTGCCAGCAGACCCAGGGGGAAAGAGACCCAGTACTTC
CASRPRGKETQYF
>TRBJ2-5|.|.|TRBV30|13
TGTGCCTGGAGGGGTTTTAGCACGGAGACCCAGTACTTC
CAWRGFSTETQYF
>TRBJ2-1|many|.|TRBV5-5|15
TGTGCCAGCAGCTTGTTAGCTAGGTCCTACAATGAGCAGTTCTTC
CASSLLARSYNEQFF
>TRBJ1-5|few|.|TRBV15|14
TGTGCCACCCGGTCAGAATGGGGGGATCAGCCCCAGCATTTT
CATRSEWGDQPQHF
>TRBJ1-1|.|.|TRBV11-1|15
TGTGCCAGCAGCTTATTTTTAGAAGGGGCTGGTGAAGCTTTCTTT
CASSLFLEGAGEAFF
>TRBJ2-1|few|TRBD2|TRBV28|16
TGTGCCAGCAGTATAGGGACTAGCGGGAGTCAAAATGAGCAGTTCTTC
CASSIGTSGSQNEQFF
>TRBJ1-3|.|.|TRBV7-6|17
TGTGCCAGCAGCTTAGGAGGGGTGTCGGTACTTGGAAACACCATATATTTT
CASSLGGVSVLGNTIYF
>TRBJ1-1|many|.|TRBV27|13
TGTGCCAGCAGTTCTTACATGAACACTGAAGCTTTCTTT
CASSSYMNTEAFF
>TRBJ2-5|.|TRBD1|TRBV7-6|14
TGTGCCAGCAGCTTTCCCCGGACAGGGGAGACCCAGTACTTC
CASSFPRTGETQYF
>TRBJ1-3|.|TRBD1|TRBV12-3/TRBV12-4|16
TGTGCCAGCAGGGCCCGCACAGGGGTCGCTGGAAACACCATATATTTT
CASRARTGVAGNTIYF
>TRBJ2-7|.|.|TRBV7-2|11
TGTGCCAGCAGCCGGGTGTACGAGCAGTACTTC
CASSRVYEQYF
>TRBJ1-5|.|.|TRBV2|15
TGTGCCAGCAGTGCGGACCTTTATAGCAATCAGCCCCAGCATTTT
CASSADLYSNQPQHF
>TRBJ1-1|once|.|TRBV20-1|13
TGCAGTGCTAGGAACAGGGTGAACACTGAAGCTTTCTTT
CSARNRVNTEAFF
>TRBJ2-1|once|.|TRBV9|14
TGTGCCAGCAGCGTAGAAGGCAGCTACAATGAGCAGTTCTTC
CASSVEGSYNEQFF
>TRBJ1-3|few|TRBD1|TRBV7-2|15
TGTGCCAGCAGCTCACAGGGGGCCGCTGGAAACACCATATATTTT
CASSSQGAAGNTIYF
>TRBJ2-5|.|TRBD2|TRBV28|17
TGTGCCAGCAGTGTGAACGCTAGCGGGAGTTTCCTAGAGACCCAGTACTTC
CASSVNASGSFLETQYF
>TRBJ2-7|.|TRBD2|TRBV6-5|11
TGTGCCAGCAGTTACTCGGGGGGGGAGTACTTC
CASSYSGGEYF
>TRBJ1-5|few|TRBD1|TRBV7-2|15
TGTGCCAGCAGCTTACGAGGGGGCATCAATCAGCCCCAGCATTTT
CASSLRGGINQPQHF
>TRBJ2-2|.|TRBD1|TRBV2|18
TGTGCCAGCGCAAAAATTGAAACAGACAGGGGTTACACCGGGGAGCTGTTTTTT
CASAKIETDRGYTGELFF
>TRBJ1-2|.|.|TRBV12-5|13
TGTGCTAGTAGCCCCCAGGGATTTGGGGGCTACACCTTC
CASSPQGFGGYTF
>TRBJ1-5|many|.|TRBV6-1|13
TGTGCCAGCAGTGAAGCGGGTGACCAGCCCCAGCATTTT
CASSEAGDQPQHF
>TRBJ1-1|.|.|TRBV5-4|16
TGTGCCAGCAGCCCTGGATTTCGGGGGCGGAACACTGAAGCTTTCTTT
CASSPGFRGRNTEAFF
>TRBJ2-2|many|.|TRBV6-1|13
TGTGCCAGTTTGGGCCTGCTTGCCGGGGAGCTGTTTTTT
CASLGLLAGELFF
>TRBJ2-1|.|TRBD1|TRBV28|12
TGTGCCAGCAGGGGACAGGTCTTCGAGCAGTTCTTC
CASRGQVFEQFF
>TRBJ2-2|.|TRBD2|TRBV10-3|14
TGTGCCATCATGGGAGGGGATTGGACCGGGGAGCTGTTTTTT
CAIMGGDWTGELFF
>TRBJ1-2|once|.|TRBV28|14
TGTGCCAGCAGTTTCGCCCCCGGGGGACGGGGCTACACCTTC
CASSFAPGGRGYTF
>TRBJ2-1|few|.|TRBV7-3|14
TGTGCCAGCAGCCCCTCGGGTTACAGGAATGAGCAGTTCTTC
CASSPSGYRNEQFF
>TRBJ1-2|.|.|TRBV27|14
TGTGCCAGCAGTTCGCTCAGAGTGAACTATGGCTACACCTTC
CASSSLRVNYGYTF
>TRBJ1-5|few|.|TRBV15|18
TGTGCCACCAGCAGAGAAAAGTGGAGGGGAGGGGACAATCAGCCCCAGCATTTT
CATSREKWRGGDNQPQHF
>TRBJ2-1|.|.|TRBV7-2|16
TGTGCCAGCAGCCCCTCTATCCTTTCGGGCTACAATGAGCAGTTCTTC
CASSPSILSGYNEQFF
>TRBJ1-1|.|.|TRBV19|13
TGTGCCAGTAGTATAGACGCTTCGTGGCCAGCTTTCTTT
CASSIDASWPAFF
>TRBJ2-7|.|TRBD2|TRBV27|15
TGTGCCAGCAGTTTTGGCGGGAGGGCCAGCCACGAGCAGTACTTC
CASSFGGRASHEQYF